One sample yielded the 9 T cell receptor beta chains listed below, sequenced in a study of T cells after posttransplantation cyclophosphamide. The protocol was immunoSEQ multiplex PCR, while the TCRdb copy is restricted to in-frame clones and leaves out a portion. There are 15,000 or so clones in the sample; roughly 80% occur only once, and less than 35% lies in the top ten. A marrow graft followed busulfan-fludarabine conditioning, with cyclophosphamide on days +3 and +4. The source was CD8+ T cells sorted from PBMCs, collected around 2,000 days after a stem cell transplant with posttransplant cyclophosphamide. Receptor source: a female patient between 40 and 50 years old who received an allogeneic stem cell transplant from a related donor, was CMV-positive, and had no GVHD. Some T cells here may be from the graft donor.

The rearrangement joins TRBV6-5 to TRBJ1-1, with a tentative D call TRBD1 (5 bases). CDR1 and CDR2 (germline): MNHEY, SVGAGI. The V end lost 0 bases, the J end lost 4 bases, and 9 bases lay between the germline ends. This CDR3 contains 14 residues. The CDR3 sequence is CASSYSQGSTEAFF. CDR3 bases: TGTGCCAGCAGTTACTCCCAGGGTTCCACTGAAGCTTTCTTT.

In this sample, this clone turned up once. The V gene is TRBV7-2, the J gene TRBJ2-7, with 7 bases fitting TRBD1. CDR3 length: 19 amino acids. Looked up from germline, CDR1 is SGHTA and CDR2 is FQGNSA. V dropped 5 bases and J dropped 2; count of bases not matched to a gene: 21. Here the CDR3 reads CASSVEGDSVVLSPYEQYF. The CDR3 bases are TGTGCCAGCAGCGTAGAAGGGGACAGCGTCGTTCTAAGCCCCTACGAGCAGTACTTC.

V and J are TRBV27 and TRBJ2-1, with 8 nucleotides matching TRBD2. The CDR3 contains 14 residues. The ends lost 6 bases at V and 10 bases at J; junction bases unmatched: 11. CDR1 and CDR2 from the germline V gene are MNHEY and SMNVEV (reference sequence). CDR3 protein: CASSTSGGPWEQFF. In DNA form, the CDR3 reads TGTGCCAGCAGCACGTCGGGGGGGCCGTGGGAGCAGTTCTTC.

V is TRBV4-1 and J is TRBJ2-1; TRBD1 agrees at 7 bases. Germline CDR1 is MGHRA and CDR2 is YSYEKL. V shed 0 bases and J 0 bases; nucleotides not matched to a gene: 2. This CDR3 is 16 amino acids long. The CDR3 is CASSQDWDSSYNEQFF. For the CDR3, the DNA is TGCGCCAGCAGCCAAGATTGGGACAGCTCCTACAATGAGCAGTTCTTC.

The rearrangement uses TRBV5-4 and TRBJ2-2; the match to TRBD1 covers 12 bases. CDR1 and CDR2 (germline): SGHNT, YYREEE (reference sequence). V was pared by 4 bases and J by 4 bases, with 8 bases of the junction left unmatched. The CDR3 has 17 residues. CDR3 residues: CASSRRDRGLTTGELFF. CDR3 DNA: TGTGCCAGCAGCCGCCGGGACAGGGGGCTAACCACCGGGGAGCTGTTTTTT.

This rearrangement joins TRBV19 to TRBJ1-1; D may be TRBD1 (5 bases). The CDR3 loop spans 15 amino acids. The germline V and J ends were trimmed by 1 base and 0 bases, with 9 bases remaining between them. Germline V gene data show CDR1 as LNHDA and CDR2 as SQIVND (reference sequence). CDR3 in amino acids: CASSIVEGMNTEAFF. CDR3 nucleotides: TGTGCCAGTAGTATAGTGGAGGGGATGAACACTGAAGCTTTCTTT.

The rearrangement links TRBV5-1 to TRBJ2-1; TRBD1 aligns across 9 bases. CDR1 and CDR2 from the germline V gene are SGHRS and YFSETQ. With 0 bases clipped from V and 9 bases from J, the junction kept 13 bases outside the gene matches. This CDR3 contains 17 residues. In nucleotides, the CDR3 is TGCGCCAGCAGCTTGGGGCCCGGGACAGGGTGGGAGACTGAGCAGTTCTTC. It yields the protein CASSLGPGTGWETEQFF.

The genes are TRBV7-6 and TRBJ2-3; 8 bases map to TRBD2. This CDR3 has 16 amino acids. V lost 2 bases, J lost 4 bases, and 8 bases stayed unmatched. Looked up from germline, CDR1 is SGHVS and CDR2 is FNYEAQ. This CDR3 reads CASSLMPGGRADTQYF. In DNA, the CDR3 is TGTGCCAGCAGCTTAATGCCGGGGGGGCGGGCAGATACGCAGTATTTT.

This clone was detected only once. The chain uses TRBV6-1 and TRBJ1-1, with D hard to call. The length of the CDR3 is 14 residues. Germline V gives CDR1 MNHNS, CDR2 SASEGT. V was cut by 8 bases and J by 0 bases, with 13 bases left in between. CDR3 residues: CASEGWALNTEAFF. Written as DNA, the CDR3 is TGTGCCAGCGAGGGTTGGGCGCTGAACACTGAAGCTTTCTTT.